Included here is one TCR beta chain sequence, with context. The table came from immunoSEQ multiplex PCR; TCRdb's copy has only in-frame clones and leaves some out. The sample includes over 75,000 clones, 91% seen only once; the top ten take 2.3%. The record originates from a study of blood T cell repertoires in COVID-19. The CDR3 runs to 13 residues. V was trimmed by 2 bases and J by 2 bases, leaving 6 bases between them. The V gene's germline CDR1 is SGDLS and CDR2 YYNGEE. Source material: peripheral blood. The rearrangement joins TRBV9 to TRBJ2-3; D unresolved. The sequence was obtained from a human donor with active COVID-19. The donor label of this sample is uncertain. The CDR3 spells CASSVRSTDTQYF. The CDR3 DNA reads as TGTGCCAGCAGCGTCCGGTCCACAGATACGCAGTATTTT.